Sequencing of this T cell receptor beta chain was carried out in a study of blood T cell repertoires in COVID-19. Sequencing was performed with immunoSEQ multiplex PCR; in TCRdb, only in-frame clones are kept and a portion is missing. Found here are around 110,000 clones, over 75% of them singletons; the top ten hold 4% to 5.5%. CDR3 size: 16 residues. V dropped 2 bases and J dropped 0; count of bases not matched to a gene: 2. Germline V gene data show CDR1 as MRHNA and CDR2 as SNTAGT. This sequence was found in a woman between 70 and 85 years old with acute or convalescent COVID-19. The sample taken for sequencing was peripheral blood. The V gene is TRBV6-4, the J gene TRBJ2-3, with 10 nucleotides matching TRBD2. The CDR3 is CASSDLAGASTDTQYF. As DNA, the CDR3 is TGTGCCAGCAGTGACCTAGCGGGGGCTAGCACAGATACGCAGTATTTT.